The 9 T cell receptor beta chains listed next were all sequenced from one sample in a study of blood T cells in healthy people across ages. Next came a second PCR, run for roughly 6 to 11 cycles, which used a sample-barcoded 5' primer along with a J-beta primer mix. TCRdb passed the 5' RACE reads through MiXCR, listing each CDR3 protein once. The sample includes about 1,400,000 distinct CDR3 sequences, around 42% seen only once; the top ten take roughly 7.7%. The sequenced material came from blood. Receptor source: a woman aged 18-29 years in good health.

The chain combines TRBV20-1 with TRBJ1-5, with D unresolved. The CDR3 length is 16 residues. V gave up 3 bases and J gave up 0 bases, with 15 bases separating them. Germline V gene data show CDR1 as DFQATT and CDR2 as SNEGSKA (reference sequence). The chain's CDR3 is CSARDHGQNSNQPQHF. DNA for the CDR3: TGCAGTGCTAGGGACCATGGGCAGAATAGCAATCAGCCCCAGCATTTT.

This clonotype was found a few times. This chain connects TRBV29-1 to TRBJ1-2; the D is unclear. V was cut by 3 bases and J by 3 bases, with 14 bases left in between. The CDR3 is 14 residues long. Per germline, CDR1 SQVTM and CDR2 ANQGSEA. CDR3 nucleotide sequence: TGCAGCGTTGATAAAGGAGCGGATCACTATGGCTACACCTTC. It codes for CSVDKGADHYGYTF.

The chain combines TRBV24-1 with TRBJ2-3, with D possibly being TRBD2 (5 bases). Trimming left V 2 bases short and J 2 bases short, with 22 bases between. The length of the CDR3 is 19 residues. Looked up from germline, CDR1 is KGHDR and CDR2 is SFDVKD. CDR3 region: CATSDSPWESVMATDTQYF. The DNA of the CDR3 is TGTGCCACCAGTGATTCTCCCTGGGAGTCTGTCATGGCCACAGATACGCAGTATTTT.

This clonotype was counted between two and nine times. CDR3 amino acids: CASSAAAGPEGIQYF. The CDR3 bases are TGTGCCAGCAGCGCCGCGGCAGGGCCCGAGGGCATTCAGTACTTC. The chain uses TRBV11-3 and TRBJ2-4; TRBD1 or TRBD2 may be the D gene (5 bases each). CDR1 and CDR2 from the germline V gene are SGHNT and YENEEA. The V gene lost 5 bases and the J gene lost 9 bases, with 20 bases spanning the gap. The CDR3 is 15 amino acids.

The chain is built from TRBV28 and TRBJ1-2; TRBD1 might be the D (6 bases). This CDR3 contains 14 residues. Germline CDR1 reads MDHEN; CDR2 reads SYDVKM. V was cut by 7 bases and J by 6 bases, with 18 bases left in between. CDR3 in DNA: TGTGCCAGCACCCCCCTCGGTGCAGGGGATGGCTACACCTTC. It specifies CASTPLGAGDGYTF.

This clonotype came up a few times. The chain carries TRBV28 and TRBJ2-3; D may match TRBD1 or TRBD2 (6 bases each). V lost 10 bases and J lost 2, with 22 bases in between. CDR3 length: 16 residues. From germline, CDR1 is MDHEN and CDR2 SYDVKM. The CDR3 spells CAIAPPAGGFTDTQYF. For the CDR3, the DNA is TGTGCCATAGCCCCTCCGGCCGGGGGCTTCACAGATACGCAGTATTTT.

The chain is built from TRBV30 and TRBJ1-1; the match to TRBD1 covers 8 bases. The J segment lost 3 bases and the V segment lost 7 bases, leaving 10 bases of the junction unmatched. CDR3 length: 14 amino acids. Germline CDR1 is GTSNPN and CDR2 is SVGIG (reference sequence). CDR3 in amino acids: CASSGGPPHTEAFF. CDR3 nucleotides: TGTGCCTCCTCAGGGGGCCCCCCCCACACTGAAGCTTTCTTT.

The chain carries TRBV24-1 and TRBJ2-2; 7 positions agree with TRBD2. Per germline, CDR1 KGHDR and CDR2 SFDVKD. V was clipped by 9 bases and J by 6 bases; unmatched bases: 6. CDR3 length: 13 amino acids. CDR3 region: CATGGVQSGELFF. As DNA, the CDR3 is TGTGCCACCGGGGGGGTCCAGTCCGGGGAGCTGTTTTTT.

The chain joins TRBV11-2 to TRBJ2-7; D call uncertain. Trimming stripped 0 bases from V and 2 bases from J, with 11 bases between. Germline V gene lookup returns CDR1 SGHAT and CDR2 FQNNGV. The CDR3 runs to 15 residues. The CDR3 loop reads CASSLDASNTYEQYF. In DNA form, the CDR3 reads TGTGCCAGCAGCTTAGATGCGAGTAACACCTACGAGCAGTACTTC.